This T cell receptor (beta chain) comes out of a study of vaccination effects on CD4 cells after COVID-19. Study-level background: There were two convalescent patients who gave samples 16 days and one week before vaccination. Study observations and caveats: In people who had recovered, most post-vaccine spike-reactive clones were new vaccine-induced clones. Late after vaccination, infection- and vaccine-induced clones showed marked clonal contraction.

Viral peptide pool expansion of antigen-specific CD4+ T cells preceded sequencing in the ViraFEST assay. Researchers isolated CD4+ T cells once approximately eleven days of culture had elapsed. PCR showed that the person got SARS-CoV-2 infection at some point between March and December 2020. Some clones are missing from TCRdb's copy, which holds only in-frame ones; the method was immunoSEQ multiplex PCR. The table lists roughly 24,000 clones, more than 70% of them singletons. About this clone itself: The antigen is not known.

This specimen was CD4+ T cells from PBMCs cultured with SARS-CoV-2 spike peptides, taken before COVID-19 vaccination. The source is a human donor who had a prior SARS-CoV-2 infection.

The CDR3 DNA reads TGTGCCAGCAGCTTAGGCTTGAATGGCGAGCAGTACTTC. Translation: CASSLGLNGEQYF. The rearrangement uses TRBV7-2 and TRBJ2-7, with no clear D. Between the trimmed V and J ends, which lost 1 base and 6 bases, there was a span of 10 bases. The CDR3 is made up of 13 amino acids. The germline V gene has CDR1 SGHTA and CDR2 FQGNSA.